A single sample is the source of the 9 T cell receptor beta chains below, sequenced in a study of blood T cell repertoires in COVID-19. TCRdb keeps only in-frame clones here, not all; method: immunoSEQ multiplex PCR. The sample consists of roughly 300,000 clones, under 95% of them appearing once. The sample was PBMCs or T cells enriched from blood (not recorded which). The receptors shown here come from a woman aged 40 to 50 with acute COVID-19.

This clone was seen just once. The CDR3, as DNA: TGTGCCACCAGCAGAAACAGGGGCGAGCAGTTCTTC. It yields the protein CATSRNRGEQFF. The chain couples TRBV15 to TRBJ2-1; 7 bases map to TRBD1. The length of the CDR3 is 12 residues. The V and J ends lost 2 bases and 10 bases, in that order; junction bases with no gene match: 2. CDR1 LNHNV and CDR2 YYDKDF come from the germline V gene (reference sequence).

This chain uses TRBV28 with TRBJ1-1; 9 positions agree with TRBD1. Germline V gene data show CDR1 as MDHEN and CDR2 as SYDVKM. The CDR3 spans 14 residues. V was clipped by 5 bases and J by 1 base; unmatched bases: 2. In DNA, the CDR3 is TGTGCCAGCAGTCTGACAGGGGGGAACACTGAAGCTTTCTTT. It translates to CASSLTGGNTEAFF.

The rearrangement joins TRBV20-1 to TRBJ1-3; D ambiguous. V gave up 3 bases and J gave up 3 bases, with 9 bases separating them. Germline V lookup: CDR1 DFQATT, CDR2 SNEGSKA (reference sequence). The CDR3 is 13 residues long. Here the CDR3 DNA reads TGCAGTGCTAGTTGGGCTTTTGGAAACACCATATATTTT. Encoded protein: CSASWAFGNTIYF.

V gene TRBV4-1 combines with J gene TRBJ2-7; D not certain. Germline values: CDR1 MGHRA, CDR2 YSYEKL. V was pared by 0 bases and J by 0 bases, with 6 bases between. This CDR3 has 14 residues. For the CDR3, the DNA is TGCGCCAGCAGCCAAGATTCGGGCTCCTACGAGCAGTACTTC. Protein sequence: CASSQDSGSYEQYF.

The chain employs TRBV18 and TRBJ2-1, with TRBD2 matching over 12 bases. With V trimmed by 3 bases and J by 8 bases, 2 bases remained unmatched. CDR1 and CDR2 (germline): KGHSH, LQKENI. The CDR3 sequence is 14 residues long. The chain's CDR3 is CASSPASGRDEQFF. CDR3 in DNA: TGTGCCAGCTCACCGGCTAGCGGGAGGGATGAGCAGTTCTTC.

The chain joins TRBV7-2 to TRBJ2-7; 8 nucleotides agree with TRBD1. Germline CDR1 reads SGHTA; CDR2 reads FQGNSA. After removal of 0 bases from V and 0 bases from J, the junction contained 10 bases not matched to a gene. The CDR3 spans 18 residues. CDR3 sequence (DNA): TGTGCCAGCAGCTTAGCTTCACCGCAGGGGGCTAGCTCCTACGAGCAGTACTTC. Translated, it gives CASSLASPQGASSYEQYF.

The V and J genes are TRBV6-5 and TRBJ1-2; maybe TRBD1 (5 bases). The CDR3 length is 13 residues. The V end lost 4 bases, the J end lost 5 bases, and 11 bases lay between the germline ends. The germline V gene has CDR1 MNHEY and CDR2 SVGAGI. This chain's CDR3 is CASSSRQGYGYTF. The CDR3 DNA reads as TGTGCCAGCAGTTCGCGGCAGGGTTATGGCTACACCTTC.

The gene calls are TRBV6-5 and TRBJ2-2; D call uncertain. V was trimmed by 0 bases and J by 0 bases, leaving 5 bases between them. This CDR3 has 15 residues. The germline gives CDR1 MNHEY, CDR2 SVGAGI. CDR3 DNA sequence: TGTGCCAGCAGTTACTCCCAGACGAACACCGGGGAGCTGTTTTTT. Encoded protein: CASSYSQTNTGELFF.

The chain recombines TRBV2 with TRBJ1-1; maybe TRBD1 (5 bases). The V end was cut by 8 bases, the J end by 5 bases, with 27 bases between. CDR3 length equals 17 residues. The germline V gene encodes CDR1 SNHLY and CDR2 FYNNEI. The DNA for the CDR3 is TGTGCCAGCTCGATAGGCAGGTCGACCTCGGGGGAAACTGAAGCTTTCTTT. It specifies CASSIGRSTSGETEAFF.